Sequencing of this TCR beta chain was carried out in a study of cytomegalovirus exposure and HLA in healthy donors. The germline V gene encodes CDR1 SGHTA and CDR2 FQGNSA. After removal of 3 bases from V and 3 bases from J, the junction contained 9 bases not matched to a gene. The length of the CDR3 is 16 residues. Measured with immunoSEQ multiplex PCR; TCRdb has only the in-frame clones, and not every one. The table includes 35,000 to 50,000 clones, 90% to 95% detected once. Source material: PBMCs. This rearrangement joins TRBV7-2 to TRBJ2-5; TRBD1 matches at 8 bases. This clonotype was sampled from a man younger than 35 in good health and CMV-seronegative. DNA of the CDR3: TGTGCCAGCAGCTTCCCGGCAGGGGGCGGGAAAGAGACCCAGTACTTC. Translated, it gives CASSFPAGGGKETQYF.